Below, 8 T cell receptor beta chains from the same sample are listed, as sequenced in a study of T-cell reconstitution after alpha-beta-depleted transplantation in children. Preparation of the TCRbeta library was carried out with unique molecular identifiers. Each CDR3 protein is one row after TCRdb ran MiXCR on the PCR reads. The sample holds about 480,000 distinct CDR3 sequences, around 12% seen once. Sequences were derived from PBMCs from the stem cell graft donor, sampled from the stem cell graft. These receptors were collected from a human donor who donated a stem cell graft to a child with combined immunodeficiency.

The V call is TRBV12-3 or TRBV12-4, the J call TRBJ2-1, with D tentatively TRBD1 (5 bases). Trimming removed 8 bases at V and 7 bases at J, with 15 bases between. This CDR3 region has 13 residues. The DNA for the CDR3 is TGTGCCAGCGAAGGACATGAGACGAATGAGCAGTTCTTC. Protein sequence: CASEGHETNEQFF.

This clonotype came up once. The chain is built from TRBV19 and TRBJ1-5; a possible D gene is TRBD1 (6 bases). Trimming stripped 5 bases from V and 5 bases from J, with 13 bases between. Germline CDR1 is LNHDA and CDR2 is SQIVND (reference sequence). The CDR3 sequence is 14 residues long. The CDR3 nucleotides are TGTGCCAGTAGTGGACTGGACAGATATCAGCCCCAGCATTTT. Translated, it gives CASSGLDRYQPQHF.

This clonotype was seen repeatedly, ten times or more. This sequence joins TRBV27 and TRBJ2-3; D uncertain. The CDR3 loop spans 16 amino acids. Germline CDR1 reads MNHEY; CDR2 reads SMNVEV (reference sequence). V was shortened by 0 bases and J by 2 bases, with 12 bases between the two germline ends. In nucleotides, the CDR3 is TGTGCCAGCAGTTTATCGCGTCAGCCTCTCACAGATACGCAGTATTTT. Translated: CASSLSRQPLTDTQYF.

This clonotype was counted between two and nine times. The chain links TRBV20-1 to TRBJ2-7; 8 bases map to TRBD1. Germline V gene lookup returns CDR1 DFQATT and CDR2 SNEGSKA (reference sequence). The CDR3 extends over 12 amino acids. V was clipped by 5 bases and J by 5 bases; unmatched bases: 5. CDR3 nucleotides: TGCAGTGCTGCCTCAGGGGGCGACGAGCAGTACTTC. It translates to CSAASGGDEQYF.

The chain has TRBV7-6 and TRBJ2-1, with 7 bases that match TRBD2. The germline CDR1 and CDR2 sequences are SGHVS and FNYEAQ. The CDR3 contains 16 residues. J lost 7 bases, V lost 2 bases, and 11 bases had no gene match. The chain's CDR3 is CASSLRGERVKNEQFF. The DNA for the CDR3 is TGTGCCAGCAGCTTACGGGGGGAGAGAGTAAAGAATGAGCAGTTCTTC.

This clonotype showed up just a few times. The chain links TRBV4-2 to TRBJ2-1; D gene unclear. Germline CDR1 reads LGHNA; CDR2 reads YNFKEQ. The length of the CDR3 is 15 residues. The germline V and J ends were trimmed by 1 base and 6 bases, with 13 bases remaining between them. CDR3 sequence reads: CASSQVVAVPNEQFF. The DNA of the CDR3 is TGTGCCAGCAGCCAAGTTGTTGCTGTCCCCAATGAGCAGTTCTTC.

This clonotype came up a few times. The chain is built from TRBV10-3 and TRBJ2-5; 7 bases match TRBD2. The CDR3 is 16 amino acids. Germline V CDR1 and CDR2: ENHRY, SYGVKD. Trimming took 3 bases from V and 5 from J; bases not matched to a gene: 12. Written as DNA, the CDR3 is TGTGCCATCAGTGAAGGCCCAGGCGACGGGAGGGAGACCCAGTACTTC. Translated: CAISEGPGDGRETQYF.

This clonotype was detected ten times or more. This rearrangement joins TRBV12-3 or TRBV12-4 to TRBJ2-7; tentatively, D is TRBD1 or TRBD2 (5 bases each). There are 15 residues in the CDR3. V was trimmed by 3 bases and J by 2 bases, leaving 14 bases between them. The CDR3 protein is CASSFNWGTTYEQYF. CDR3 nucleotides: TGTGCCAGCAGTTTTAATTGGGGGACCACCTACGAGCAGTACTTC.